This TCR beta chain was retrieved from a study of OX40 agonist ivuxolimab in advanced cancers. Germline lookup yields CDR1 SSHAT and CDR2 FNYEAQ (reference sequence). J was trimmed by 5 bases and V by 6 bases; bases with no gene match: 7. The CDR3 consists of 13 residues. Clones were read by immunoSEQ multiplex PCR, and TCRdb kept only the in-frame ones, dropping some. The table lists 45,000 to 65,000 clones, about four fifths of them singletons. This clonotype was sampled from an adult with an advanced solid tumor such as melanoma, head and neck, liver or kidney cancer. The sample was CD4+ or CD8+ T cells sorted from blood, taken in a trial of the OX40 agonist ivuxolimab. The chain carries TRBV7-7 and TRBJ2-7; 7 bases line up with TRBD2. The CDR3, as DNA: TGTGCCAGCAGTAGAGGGGCGGGGGACGAGCAGTACTTC. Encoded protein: CASSRGAGDEQYF.